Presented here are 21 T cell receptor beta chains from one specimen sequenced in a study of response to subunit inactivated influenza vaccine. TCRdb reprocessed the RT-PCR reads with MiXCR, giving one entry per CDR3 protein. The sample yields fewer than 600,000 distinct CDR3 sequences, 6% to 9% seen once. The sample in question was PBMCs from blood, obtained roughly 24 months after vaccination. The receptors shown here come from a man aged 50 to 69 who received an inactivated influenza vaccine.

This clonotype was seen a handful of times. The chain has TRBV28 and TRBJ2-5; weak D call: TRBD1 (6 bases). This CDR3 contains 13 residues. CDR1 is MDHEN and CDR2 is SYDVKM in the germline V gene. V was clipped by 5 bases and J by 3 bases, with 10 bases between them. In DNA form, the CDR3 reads TGTGCCAGCAGTCGGACAGCAAAAGAGACCCAGTACTTC. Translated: CASSRTAKETQYF. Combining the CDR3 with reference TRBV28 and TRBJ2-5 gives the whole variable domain DVKVTQSSRYLVKRTGEKVFLECVQDMDHENMFWYRQDPGLGLRLIYFSYDVKMKEKGDIPEGYSVSREKKERFSLILESASTNQTSMYLCASSRTAKETQYFGPGTRLLVL.

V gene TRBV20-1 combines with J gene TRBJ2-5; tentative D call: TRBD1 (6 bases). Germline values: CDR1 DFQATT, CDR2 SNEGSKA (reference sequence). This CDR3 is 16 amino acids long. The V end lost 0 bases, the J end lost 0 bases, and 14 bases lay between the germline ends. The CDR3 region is CSARDQTGWYQETQYF. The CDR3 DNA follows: TGCAGTGCTAGAGACCAGACAGGCTGGTACCAAGAGACCCAGTACTTC.

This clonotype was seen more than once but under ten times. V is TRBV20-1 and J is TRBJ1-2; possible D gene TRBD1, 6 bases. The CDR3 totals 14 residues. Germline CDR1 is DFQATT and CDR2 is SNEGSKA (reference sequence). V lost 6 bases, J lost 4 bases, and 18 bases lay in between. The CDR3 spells CSAILQGPAYGYTF. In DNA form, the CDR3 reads TGCAGTGCCATCCTACAGGGACCTGCCTATGGCTACACCTTC.

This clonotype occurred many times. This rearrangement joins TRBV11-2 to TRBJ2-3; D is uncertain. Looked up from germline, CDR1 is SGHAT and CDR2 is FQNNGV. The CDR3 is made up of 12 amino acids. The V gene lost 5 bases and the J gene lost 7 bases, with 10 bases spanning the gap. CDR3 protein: CASSHDEYTQYF. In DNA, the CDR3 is TGTGCCAGCAGCCACGACGAGTATACGCAGTATTTT.

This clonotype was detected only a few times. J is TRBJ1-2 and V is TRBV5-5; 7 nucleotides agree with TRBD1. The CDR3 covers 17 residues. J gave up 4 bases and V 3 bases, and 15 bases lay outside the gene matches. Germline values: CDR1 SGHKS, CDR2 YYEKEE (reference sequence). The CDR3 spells CASSYAGGQGDIYGYTF. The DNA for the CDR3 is TGTGCCAGCAGCTACGCTGGCGGGCAGGGGGACATCTATGGCTACACCTTC.

The DNA for the CDR3 is TGTGCCAGCAGTTATCGGGCGGGACCCTACAATGAGCAGTTCTTC. The encoded protein is CASSYRAGPYNEQFF. The rearrangement links TRBV6-2 or TRBV6-3 to TRBJ2-1, with a tentative D call TRBD2 (6 bases). Germline loops: CDR1 MNHEY, CDR2 SVGEGT. Between the trimmed V and J ends, which lost 3 bases and 2 bases, there was a span of 11 bases. The CDR3 extends over 15 amino acids.

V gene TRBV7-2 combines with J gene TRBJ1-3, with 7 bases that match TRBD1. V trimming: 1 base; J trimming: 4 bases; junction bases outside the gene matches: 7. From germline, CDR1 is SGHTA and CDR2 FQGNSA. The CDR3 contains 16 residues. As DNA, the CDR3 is TGTGCCAGCAGCTTAGGTCAGGGGGATACCGGAAACACCATATATTTT. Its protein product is CASSLGQGDTGNTIYF. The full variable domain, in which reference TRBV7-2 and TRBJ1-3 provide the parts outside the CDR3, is GAGVSQSPSNKVTEKGKDVELRCDPISGHTALYWYRQSLGQGLEFLIYFQGNSAPDKSGLPSDRFSAERTGGSVSTLTIQRTQQEDSAVYLCASSLGQGDTGNTIYFGEGSWLTVV.

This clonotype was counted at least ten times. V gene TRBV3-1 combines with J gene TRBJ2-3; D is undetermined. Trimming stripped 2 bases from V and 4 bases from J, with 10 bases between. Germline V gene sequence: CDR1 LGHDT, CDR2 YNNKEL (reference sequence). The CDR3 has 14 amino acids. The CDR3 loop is CASSQHRIADTQYF. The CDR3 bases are TGTGCCAGCAGCCAACATCGGATCGCAGATACGCAGTATTTT.

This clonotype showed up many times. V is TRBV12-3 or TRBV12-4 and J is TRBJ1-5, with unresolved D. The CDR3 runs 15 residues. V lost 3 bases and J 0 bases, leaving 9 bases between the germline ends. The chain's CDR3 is CASSLLGNSNQPQHF. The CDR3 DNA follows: TGTGCCAGCAGTTTGTTGGGAAATAGCAATCAGCCCCAGCATTTT.

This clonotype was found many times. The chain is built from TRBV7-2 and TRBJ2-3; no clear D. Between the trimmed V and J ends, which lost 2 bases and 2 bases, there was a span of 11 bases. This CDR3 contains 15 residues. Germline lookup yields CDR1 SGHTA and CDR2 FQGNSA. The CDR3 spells CASSLSMSITDTQYF. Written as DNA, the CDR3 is TGTGCCAGCAGCTTATCCATGAGTATCACAGATACGCAGTATTTT.

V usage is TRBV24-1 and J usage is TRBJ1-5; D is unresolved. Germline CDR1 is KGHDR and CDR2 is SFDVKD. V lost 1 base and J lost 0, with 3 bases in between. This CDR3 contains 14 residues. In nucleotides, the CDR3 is TGTGCCACCAGTGATTTACATAGCAATCAGCCCCAGCATTTT. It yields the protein CATSDLHSNQPQHF.

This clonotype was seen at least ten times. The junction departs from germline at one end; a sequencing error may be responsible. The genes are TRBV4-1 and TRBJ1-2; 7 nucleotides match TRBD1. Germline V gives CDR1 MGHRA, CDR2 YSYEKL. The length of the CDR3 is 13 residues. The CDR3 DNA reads TGTGCCAGCAGCCCCCAGGGGGACTATGGCTACACCTTC. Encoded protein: CASSPQGDYGYTF.

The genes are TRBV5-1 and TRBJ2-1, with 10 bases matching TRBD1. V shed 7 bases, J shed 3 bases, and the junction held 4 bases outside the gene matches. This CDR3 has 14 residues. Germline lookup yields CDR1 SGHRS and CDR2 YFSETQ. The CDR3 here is CASAGQGVYNEQFF. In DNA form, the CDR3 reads TGCGCCAGCGCCGGACAGGGGGTCTACAATGAGCAGTTCTTC.

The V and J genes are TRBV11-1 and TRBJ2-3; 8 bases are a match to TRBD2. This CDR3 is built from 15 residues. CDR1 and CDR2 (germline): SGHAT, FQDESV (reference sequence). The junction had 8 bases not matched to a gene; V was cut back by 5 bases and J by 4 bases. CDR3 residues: CASSRSGSRADTQYF. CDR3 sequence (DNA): TGTGCCAGCAGCCGGAGCGGGAGCCGGGCAGATACGCAGTATTTT.

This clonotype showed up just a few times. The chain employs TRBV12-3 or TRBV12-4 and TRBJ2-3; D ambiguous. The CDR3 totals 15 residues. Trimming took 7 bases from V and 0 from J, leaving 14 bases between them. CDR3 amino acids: CASTLSVGSTDTQYF. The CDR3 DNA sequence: TGTGCCAGCACCCTGTCGGTCGGAAGCACAGATACGCAGTATTTT.

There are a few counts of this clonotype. CDR3 protein: CASSQDPGGLLNTEAFF. The CDR3 bases are TGTGCCAGCAGCCAAGATCCAGGGGGTCTTCTGAACACTGAAGCTTTCTTT. V gene TRBV14 combines with J gene TRBJ1-1, with TRBD1 matching over 7 bases. Germline V gene lookup returns CDR1 SGHDN and CDR2 FVKESK. The V and J ends lost 0 bases and 0 bases, in that order; junction bases with no gene match: 7. This CDR3 region has 17 residues.

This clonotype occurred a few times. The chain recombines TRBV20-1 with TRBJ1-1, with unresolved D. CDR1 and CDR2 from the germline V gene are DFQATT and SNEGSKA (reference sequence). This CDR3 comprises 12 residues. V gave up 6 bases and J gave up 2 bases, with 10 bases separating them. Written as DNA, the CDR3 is TGCAGTGCCAACCAATATAACACTGAAGCTTTCTTT. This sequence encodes CSANQYNTEAFF.

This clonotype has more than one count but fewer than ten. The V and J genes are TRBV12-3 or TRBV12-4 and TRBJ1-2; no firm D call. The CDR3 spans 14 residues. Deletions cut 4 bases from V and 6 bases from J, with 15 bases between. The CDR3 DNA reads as TGTGCCAGCAGTTCCGCCGTGGGTTTCAATGGCTACACCTTC. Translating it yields CASSSAVGFNGYTF.

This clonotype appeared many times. The CDR3 DNA sequence: TGTGCCAGCAGTGGGGACAGTGTTCTGGCTTTCTTT. This encodes CASSGDSVLAFF. The chain is built from TRBV12-3 or TRBV12-4 and TRBJ1-1, with 7 positions matching TRBD1. The V segment lost 5 bases and the J segment 11 bases; nucleotides outside the gene matches: 8. The CDR3 is 12 residues long.

CDR3 nucleotides: TGTGCCAGCAGCTTAGTCAATCAGCCCCAGCATTTT. As protein: CASSLVNQPQHF. The chain joins TRBV7-2 to TRBJ1-5; unclear D gene. Germline V lookup: CDR1 SGHTA, CDR2 FQGNSA. The CDR3 has 12 residues. Trimming took off 1 base at V and 3 bases at J, with 1 base between the two ends.

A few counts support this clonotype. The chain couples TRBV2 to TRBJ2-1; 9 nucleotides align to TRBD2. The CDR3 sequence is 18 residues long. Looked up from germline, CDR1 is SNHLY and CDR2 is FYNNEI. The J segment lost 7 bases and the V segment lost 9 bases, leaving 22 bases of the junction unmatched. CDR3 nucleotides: TGTGCCAGTTCCACAACGACCGTAGCGGGGGCCGTGGGTAATGAGCAGTTCTTC. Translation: CASSTTTVAGAVGNEQFF.